The following is a T cell receptor beta chain sequence with its context. Profiling relied on immunoSEQ multiplex PCR, and the TCRdb table lists in-frame clones only, not all of them. The table has about 87,000 clones, about 94% seen once. This entry comes from a study of T cell changes during pregnancy in multiple sclerosis. V was trimmed by 1 base and J by 5 bases, leaving 9 bases between them. The CDR3 is 13 residues long. The germline V gene has CDR1 SGHTA and CDR2 FQGNSA. The sample in question was peripheral blood, obtained in the third trimester of pregnancy. This sequence joins TRBV7-2 and TRBJ2-7; no clear D. The sequence was collected from a female donor in good health, enrolled as a control in a pregnancy study. CDR3 nucleotide sequence: TGTGCCAGCAGCTTAGGGCCTCTCAACGAGCAGTACTTC. Amino acids: CASSLGPLNEQYF.